The 22 T cell receptor beta chains below were found in one sample sequenced in a study of neurological immune-mediated disorders. TCRdb processed the 5' RACE reads anew with MiXCR; each CDR3 protein has one entry. The sample lists nearly 45,000 distinct CDR3 sequences, 10% to 15% occurring once. Material: PBMCs. Every receptor here comes from a female donor in good health.

This clonotype was detected ten times or more. The chain combines TRBV5-6 with TRBJ1-5; D unclear. CDR3 size: 14 residues. Trimming removed 0 bases at V and 5 bases at J, with 9 bases between. Germline V lookup: CDR1 SGHDT, CDR2 YYEEEE. As DNA, the CDR3 is TGTGCCAGCAGCTTGGCAGGCATCGATCAGCCCCAGCATTTT. Amino acid sequence: CASSLAGIDQPQHF.

V gene TRBV12-3 or TRBV12-4 combines with J gene TRBJ1-1; D remains ambiguous. This CDR3 is built from 13 residues. V was shortened by 10 bases and J by 1 base, with 13 bases between the two germline ends. The CDR3 sequence: CANSQGTNTEAFF. As DNA, the CDR3 is TGTGCCAACAGCCAAGGCACGAACACTGAAGCTTTCTTT.

This clonotype has at least ten counts. The V call is TRBV9, the J call TRBJ2-5; TRBD2 aligns across 7 bases. Germline-derived CDR1 and CDR2 are SGDLS and YYNGEE. The CDR3 length is 15 residues. The junction had 5 bases not matched to a gene; V was cut back by 0 bases and J by 3 bases. DNA of the CDR3: TGTGCCAGCAGCGTAGCCGCGGGGGTGAAAGAGACCCAGTACTTC. It yields the protein CASSVAAGVKETQYF.

At least ten counts were recorded for this clonotype. The V gene is TRBV6-2 or TRBV6-3, the J gene TRBJ2-1; unclear D gene. V shed 7 bases and J shed 9 bases, with 16 bases lying between them. Germline assignment: CDR1 MNHEY and CDR2 SVGEGT. CDR3 length: 13 amino acids. CDR3 bases: TGTGCCAGCACCCCTTCCAACCCCCCTGAGCAGTTCTTC. Translation gives CASTPSNPPEQFF.

This clonotype was observed at least ten times. V and J are TRBV7-9 and TRBJ2-7; D not certain. Germline lookup yields CDR1 SEHNR and CDR2 FQNEAQ (reference sequence). V lost 5 bases and J lost 0, with 11 bases in between. CDR3 length: 14 residues. DNA of the CDR3: TGTGCCAGCAGCGGATACACTCACTCCTACGAGCAGTACTTC. Its translation is CASSGYTHSYEQYF.

A note on this clonotype: One base away lies a much larger clone, so this may be a sequencing read error. The rearrangement links TRBV20-1 to TRBJ1-2, with D tentatively TRBD1 (5 bases). The germline V gene encodes CDR1 DFQATT and CDR2 SNEGSKA (reference sequence). The CDR3 runs 18 residues. V gave up 3 bases and J gave up 8 bases, with 31 bases separating them. The CDR3 loop reads CSASSESRGEDGALGYTF. The CDR3 nucleotides read TGCAGTGCTAGTTCTGAATCGCGCGGAGAGGACGGGGCCTTGGGCTACACCTTC.

This clonotype was recorded many times. J is TRBJ1-2 and V is TRBV5-1; D may be TRBD1 (5 bases). Trimming stripped 6 bases from V and 3 bases from J, with 9 bases between. The CDR3 extends over 12 amino acids. Looked up from germline, CDR1 is SGHRS and CDR2 is YFSETQ. In nucleotides, the CDR3 is TGCGCCAGCACAGGGAGCGACTATGGCTACACCTTC. It yields the protein CASTGSDYGYTF.

This clonotype was found many times. This chain joins TRBV3-1 and TRBJ2-1; weak D call: TRBD2 (6 bases). Between the trimmed V and J ends, which lost 1 base and 7 bases, there was a span of 11 bases. CDR1 is LGHDT and CDR2 is YNNKEL in the germline V gene (reference sequence). The CDR3 spans 14 residues. This chain's CDR3 is CASSQAAGRNEQFF. The CDR3 DNA is TGTGCCAGCAGCCAAGCGGCGGGACGGAATGAGCAGTTCTTC.

At least ten counts were recorded for this clonotype. V gene TRBV6-2 or TRBV6-3 combines with J gene TRBJ1-2; D is possibly TRBD1 (6 bases). CDR1 MNHEY and CDR2 SVGEGT come from the germline V gene. The CDR3 covers 17 residues. V dropped 0 bases and J dropped 5 bases, with 19 bases sitting between them. CDR3 region: CASSYSSGQPAGYGYTF. The CDR3 region has the DNA TGTGCCAGCAGTTACTCGAGTGGACAGCCGGCTGGATATGGCTACACCTTC.

In this sample, this clonotype turned up many times. This chain uses TRBV20-1 with TRBJ2-2; TRBD1 is a possible D gene (5 bases). In germline, CDR1 is DFQATT, CDR2 SNEGSKA (reference sequence). This CDR3 is 15 amino acids long. Trimming removed 3 bases from V and 3 bases from J, with 14 bases in between. This chain's CDR3 is CSASPLGADTGELFF. DNA of the CDR3: TGCAGTGCTAGCCCCCTAGGGGCAGACACCGGGGAGCTGTTTTTT.

In this sample, this clonotype turned up many times. The J gene is TRBJ2-6, the V gene TRBV12-3 or TRBV12-4; D remains unclear. This CDR3 comprises 15 residues. The V end was cut by 5 bases, the J end by 0 bases, with 8 bases between. This CDR3 reads CASSPVYSGANVLTF. CDR3 nucleotides: TGTGCCAGCAGTCCGGTATACTCTGGGGCCAACGTCCTGACTTTC.

This clonotype was seen repeatedly, ten times or more. This chain connects TRBV7-3 to TRBJ1-1; D remains unclear. CDR1 and CDR2 from the germline V gene are SGHTA and FQGTGA. The CDR3 extends over 13 amino acids. V shed 3 bases and J shed 0 bases, with 5 bases lying between them. The CDR3 DNA reads as TGTGCCAGCAGCTTTACTTTGAACACTGAAGCTTTCTTT. Its translation is CASSFTLNTEAFF.

This clonotype was seen many times. The J gene is TRBJ1-1, the V gene TRBV12-3 or TRBV12-4, with D possibly matching TRBD1 (5 bases). Deletions cut 3 bases from V and 3 bases from J, with 8 bases between. The length of the CDR3 is 13 residues. The CDR3, as DNA: TGTGCCAGCAGTTTGGGGGGGGACACTGAAGCTTTCTTT. This codes for CASSLGGDTEAFF.

In this sample, this clonotype turned up many times. The V call is TRBV11-2, the J call TRBJ2-7; 10 bases agree with TRBD1. There are 16 residues in the CDR3. The V and J ends lost 6 bases and 0 bases, in that order; junction bases with no gene match: 8. Germline assignment: CDR1 SGHAT and CDR2 FQNNGV. This CDR3 reads CASSSGTGERSYEQYF. CDR3 in DNA: TGTGCCAGCAGTTCCGGGACAGGGGAACGCTCCTACGAGCAGTACTTC.

At least ten counts were recorded for this clonotype. The rearrangement links TRBV29-1 to TRBJ1-2; D gene unclear. V was pared by 5 bases and J by 8 bases, with 12 bases between. This CDR3 comprises 11 residues. Looked up from germline, CDR1 is SQVTM and CDR2 is ANQGSEA. CDR3 amino acids: CSVIEVLGYTF. CDR3 DNA sequence: TGCAGCGTTATTGAGGTGCTCGGCTACACCTTC.

This clonotype was observed many times. The chain employs TRBV6-5 and TRBJ1-6, with D possibly matching TRBD1 (6 bases). Trimming left V 0 bases short and J 7 bases short, with 10 bases between. The CDR3 loop spans 15 amino acids. From germline, CDR1 is MNHEY and CDR2 SVGAGI. CDR3 in DNA: TGTGCCAGCAGTTACTCTCGACAGGCAAATTCACCCCTCCACTTT. Its translation is CASSYSRQANSPLHF.

This clonotype was observed many times. The chain uses TRBV6-6 and TRBJ2-3, with 8 nucleotides matching TRBD2. V lost 8 bases to trimming and J lost 10 bases; unmatched junction nucleotides: 14. The CDR3 consists of 14 residues. Germline lookup yields CDR1 MNHNY and CDR2 SVGAGI (reference sequence). CDR3 sequence reads: CASRVAGGTLAQYF. The CDR3 coding sequence is TGTGCCAGCCGGGTGGCGGGAGGTACCTTGGCGCAGTATTTT.

About this clonotype itself: A much larger clone lies one base from this, so it may be a read error. The gene calls are TRBV20-1 and TRBJ2-7; a possible D gene is TRBD2 (6 bases). CDR3 length: 13 residues. Per the germline V gene, CDR1 is DFQATT and CDR2 is SNEGSKA (reference sequence). The CDR3: CNARDPDGGKQYF. In DNA form, the CDR3 reads TGCAATGCTAGAGATCCGGACGGCGGGAAGCAGTACTTC.

The sample holds many counts of this clonotype. The CDR3 nucleotides read TGTGCCAGCAGCTATAGGGCGTCTGAAGCTTTCTTT. Translated, it gives CASSYRASEAFF. The chain links TRBV3-1 to TRBJ1-1; D uncertain. The CDR3 runs to 12 residues. Germline lookup yields CDR1 LGHDT and CDR2 YNNKEL (reference sequence). Trimming stripped 5 bases from V and 6 bases from J, with 10 bases between.

Ten or more counts support this clonotype. V usage is TRBV5-1 and J usage is TRBJ1-5; D unclear. V was cut by 0 bases and J by 8 bases, with 12 bases left in between. Germline V gene sequence: CDR1 SGHRS, CDR2 YFSETQ. The CDR3 is 14 residues long. The CDR3: CASSLAGFGEPQHF. The CDR3 region has the DNA TGCGCCAGCAGCTTGGCGGGTTTCGGGGAGCCCCAGCATTTT. Based on the CDR3 plus reference TRBV5-1 and TRBJ1-5, the full variable domain is KAGVTQTPRYLIKTRGQQVTLSCSPISGHRSVSWYQQTPGQGLQFLFEYFSETQRNKGNFPGRFSGRQFSNSRSEMNVSTLELGDSALYLCASSLAGFGEPQHFGDGTRLSIL.

In this sample, this clonotype turned up many times. A read error may produce the germline difference seen at one junction end. The chain joins TRBV12-3 or TRBV12-4 to TRBJ1-4; 7 bases map to TRBD1. The CDR3 is made up of 12 amino acids. In DNA, the CDR3 is TGTGCCAGCAGTTCCCCCGAGGGGGCGGGTGTTTTT. Its protein product is CASSSPEGAGVF.

About this clonotype itself: Since a much larger clone is just one base distant, this may be a read error. The rearrangement uses TRBV5-1 and TRBJ2-3; TRBD2 aligns across 7 bases. Germline assignment: CDR1 SGHRS and CDR2 YFSETQ. The CDR3 sequence is 16 residues long. Losses at the gene ends were 5 bases for V and 5 bases for J; bases not matched to a gene: 14. The CDR3: CASRYLEGGPGDTQYF. In nucleotides, the CDR3 is TGCGCCAGCAGATATTTGGAGGGAGGGCCTGGAGATACGCAGTATTTT.